The 17 T cell receptor beta chains below were found in one sample sequenced in a study of beta chain features in type 1 diabetes (dated by TCRdb to the late 2010s). The library was made by the immunoSEQ multiplex PCR assay. The entire isolated RNA was reverse transcribed using the High Capacity cDNA Reverse Transcription Kit, and thus expressed TCRB transcripts were sequenced. In its TCRdb copy, this immuneACCESS table keeps in-frame sequences only and misses some clones. Where compared with another copy, unresolved V genes explain less than half of these, and the others have no known cause. Present in this sample are under 250,000 clones, 11% of which were seen just once. The ten most abundant clones make up 1% to 1.5% of the sample. The sequenced material came from central memory CD4+ T cells from blood. Receptor source: a man younger than 30 in good health.

The CDR3 protein is CASSVAEQGDEKLFF. CDR3 bases: TGTGCCAGCAGCGTAGCGGAACAGGGGGATGAAAAACTGTTTTTT. This rearrangement joins TRBV9 to TRBJ1-4, with 8 bases fitting TRBD1. The CDR3 totals 15 residues. Per germline, CDR1 SGDLS and CDR2 YYNGEE. The V gene end was trimmed by 0 bases and the J gene end by 6 bases; junction bases not matched to a gene: 4.

This clone was observed a handful of times. The DNA for the CDR3 is TGTGCCAGCTCACCATTGTACGGGACTGGGAACAATGAGCAGTTCTTC. Translated, it gives CASSPLYGTGNNEQFF. The V and J genes are TRBV18 and TRBJ2-1, with D perhaps TRBD2 (6 bases). The CDR3 consists of 16 residues. V was pared by 2 bases and J by 5 bases, with 16 bases between. Per the germline V gene, CDR1 is KGHSH and CDR2 is LQKENI.

This clone turned up a few times. This rearrangement joins TRBV19 to TRBJ2-1; 7 positions match TRBD2. With 3 bases clipped from V and 0 bases from J, the junction kept 5 bases outside the gene matches. Germline V lookup: CDR1 LNHDA, CDR2 SQIVND (reference sequence). The CDR3 loop spans 16 amino acids. Here the CDR3 DNA reads TGTGCCAGTAGTATTAGGCTAGCGGCCTCCTACAATGAGCAGTTCTTC. Translated, it gives CASSIRLAASYNEQFF.

This clone was counted only a few times. The chain is built from TRBV4-1 and TRBJ1-5; D is possibly TRBD1 (5 bases). V shed 1 base and J shed 7 bases, with 11 bases lying between them. Germline loops: CDR1 MGHRA, CDR2 YSYEKL. CDR3 length equals 14 residues. CDR3 loop: CASSQAPGQQPQHF. The CDR3 region has the DNA TGCGCCAGCAGCCAAGCGCCAGGGCAACAGCCCCAGCATTTT.

This clone was recorded a few times. The V gene is TRBV23-1, the J gene TRBJ2-3; 7 bases match TRBD2. TRBV23-1 is sorted into the ORF group, with uncertain function. CDR3 size: 14 residues. V dropped 2 bases and J dropped 1; count of bases not matched to a gene: 0. The CDR3 is CASSQGRGTDTQYF. The CDR3 region has the DNA TGCGCCAGCAGTCAAGGGAGGGGCACAGATACGCAGTATTTT.

V and J are TRBV7-3 and TRBJ2-3; 12 bases align to TRBD2. Germline V gene data show CDR1 as SGHTA and CDR2 as FQGTGA. The CDR3 is made up of 18 amino acids. Trimming took 6 bases from V and 3 from J; bases not matched to a gene: 13. CDR3 nucleotides: TGTGCCAGCAGTCGCGGACTAGCGGGACCACGGGGAACAGATACGCAGTATTTT. Encoded protein: CASSRGLAGPRGTDTQYF. Together with reference TRBV7-3 and TRBJ2-3, the CDR3 gives the full variable domain: GAGVSQTPSNKVTEKGKYVELRCDPISGHTALYWYRQSLGQGPEFLIYFQGTGAADDSGLPNDRFFAVRPEGSVSTLKIQRTERGDSAVYLCASSRGLAGPRGTDTQYFGPGTRLTVL.

This clone has just a few counts. This sequence joins TRBV29-1 and TRBJ2-3; D is possibly TRBD2 (6 bases). The V gene's germline CDR1 is SQVTM and CDR2 ANQGSEA. V was clipped by 7 bases and J by 6 bases, with 14 bases between them. This CDR3 has 12 amino acids. CDR3 DNA sequence: TGCAGCGCCACCCCGGGGGAGGATACGCAGTATTTT. Its translation: CSATPGEDTQYF.

This chain uses TRBV5-1 with TRBJ1-2, with D possibly TRBD1 on 5 matching bases. Germline CDR1 reads SGHRS; CDR2 reads YFSETQ. Trimming took 4 bases from V and 4 from J, leaving 14 bases between them. This CDR3 region has 14 residues. CDR3 nucleotide sequence: TGCGCCAGCAGCCGGGACGGGCTCTCCTATGGCTACACCTTC. It specifies CASSRDGLSYGYTF.

This clone was found many times. The J gene is TRBJ2-3, the V gene TRBV11-2; TRBD2 might be the D (5 bases). The CDR3 length is 14 residues. Germline CDR1 reads SGHAT; CDR2 reads FQNNGV. Trimming stripped 6 bases from V and 5 bases from J, with 15 bases between. CDR3 residues: CASRVLGEGDTQYF. The DNA for the CDR3 is TGTGCCAGCAGGGTCCTAGGAGAGGGAGATACGCAGTATTTT.

The chain recombines TRBV9 with TRBJ2-7; 9 bases agree with TRBD1. The V segment lost 0 bases and the J segment 5 bases; nucleotides outside the gene matches: 9. Germline CDR1 and CDR2: SGDLS and YYNGEE. The CDR3 has 16 residues. The CDR3 nucleotides are TGTGCCAGCAGCGTAGCTTTGGGACAGGGATCCCACGAGCAGTACTTC. Residues: CASSVALGQGSHEQYF.

This clone was observed a few times. The chain carries TRBV7-2 and TRBJ2-1, with D unresolved. Trimming took 5 bases from V and 9 from J, leaving 14 bases between them. The CDR3 has 13 residues. Germline assignment: CDR1 SGHTA and CDR2 FQGNSA. Here the CDR3 reads CASSPSSRGEQFF. The CDR3 region has the DNA TGTGCCAGCAGCCCCTCCAGTCGCGGTGAGCAGTTCTTC.

CDR3 sequence: CASSAGTGGTEAFF. In DNA form, the CDR3 reads TGCGCCAGCAGCGCCGGGACAGGAGGCACTGAAGCTTTCTTT. The chain uses TRBV5-1 and TRBJ1-1; 8 bases are shared with TRBD1. V gave up 4 bases and J gave up 4 bases; unmatched junction bases: 6. This CDR3 comprises 14 residues. Germline lookup yields CDR1 SGHRS and CDR2 YFSETQ.

This clone was seen repeatedly, ten times or more. The rearrangement links TRBV11-2 to TRBJ2-5, with 8 bases lining up with TRBD1. This CDR3 has 14 amino acids. Germline CDR1 and CDR2: SGHAT and FQNNGV. The V and J ends lost 4 bases and 5 bases, in that order; junction bases with no gene match: 6. The CDR3 here is CASSSNRGKETQYF. For the CDR3, the DNA is TGTGCCAGCAGCTCAAACAGGGGGAAGGAGACCCAGTACTTC. Filled out from reference TRBV11-2 and TRBJ2-5, the complete variable domain reads EAGVAQSPRYKIIEKRQSVAFWCNPISGHATLYWYQQILGQGPKLLIQFQNNGVVDDSQLPKDRFSAERLKGVDSTLKIQPAKLEDSAVYLCASSSNRGKETQYFGPGTRLLVL.

This chain joins TRBV7-3 and TRBJ2-3, with 8 bases lining up with TRBD2. The CDR3 is 16 residues long. The trim removed 5 bases at V and 1 base at J, leaving 8 bases unmatched. In germline, CDR1 is SGHTA, CDR2 FQGTGA. The CDR3 sequence: CASSAGGSGGTDTQYF. The DNA for the CDR3 is TGTGCCAGCAGCGCTGGGGGTAGCGGGGGCACAGATACGCAGTATTTT.

This clone was counted only a few times. This chain connects TRBV30 to TRBJ2-5; D may be TRBD1 (5 bases). The DNA end is more similar to TRBJ2-7, so the J call may be wrong. CDR3 length: 12 amino acids. The germline V gene has CDR1 GTSNPN and CDR2 SVGIG (reference sequence). The CDR3 region is CAWDGDSYEQYF. CDR3 coding DNA: TGTGCCTGGGATGGTGACAGCTACGAGCAGTACTTC.

Concerning this clone: Other DNA sequences in the sample encode the same CDR3. This chain joins TRBV11-2 and TRBJ2-7, with 7 bases aligning to TRBD2. Germline V gene lookup returns CDR1 SGHAT and CDR2 FQNNGV. The V gene end was trimmed by 3 bases and the J gene end by 4 bases; junction bases not matched to a gene: 6. This CDR3 has 14 residues. The DNA for the CDR3 is TGTGCCAGCAGCTTTCGGGAGGAGGGTTACGAGCAGTACTTC. This encodes CASSFREEGYEQYF.

V usage is TRBV29-1 and J usage is TRBJ2-3; TRBD1 aligns across 9 bases. The CDR3 is 13 residues long. The germline V gene has CDR1 SQVTM and CDR2 ANQGSEA. Trimming removed 7 bases from V and 1 base from J; junction bases left unmatched: 3. CDR3 in DNA: TGCAGCGCTCGGACAGGGGGCACAGATACGCAGTATTTT. Protein: CSARTGGTDTQYF.